A single sample gave rise to the 25 T cell receptor beta chains below, sequenced in a study of OX40 agonist ivuxolimab in advanced cancers. Measured with immunoSEQ multiplex PCR; TCRdb has only the in-frame clones, and not every one. The top ten clones hold 0.4% to 0.6% of a sample with roughly 100,000 clones, 90% of them seen once. Sequencing was performed on CD4+ or CD8+ T cells sorted from blood, taken in a trial of the OX40 agonist ivuxolimab. The receptors were gathered from an adult with an advanced solid tumor such as melanoma, head and neck, liver or kidney cancer.

The gene calls are TRBV9 and TRBJ2-5; D may be TRBD2 (6 bases). CDR1 and CDR2 (germline): SGDLS, YYNGEE. The CDR3 runs to 17 residues. V was pared by 0 bases and J by 2 bases, with 17 bases between. The CDR3 DNA sequence: TGTGCCAGCAGCGTAGGGGGTAACGGGGGTACACAAGAGACCCAGTACTTC. Its translation: CASSVGGNGGTQETQYF. The full variable domain, in which reference TRBV9 and TRBJ2-5 provide the parts outside the CDR3, is DSGVTQTPKHLITATGQRVTLRCSPRSGDLSVYWYQQSLDQGLQFLIQYYNGEERAKGNILERFSAQQFPDLHSELNLSSLELGDSALYFCASSVGGNGGTQETQYFGPGTRLLVL.

This chain links TRBV28 with TRBJ2-1, with D perhaps assigned TRBD1 or TRBD2 (5 bases each). Germline assignment: CDR1 MDHEN and CDR2 SYDVKM. The ends were cut back, 5 bases at V and 5 bases at J, with 10 bases in the middle. The CDR3 is made up of 13 amino acids. CDR3 nucleotide sequence: TGTGCCAGCAGTCGAGGGACCAACAATGAGCAGTTCTTC. This encodes CASSRGTNNEQFF.

The chain has TRBV14 and TRBJ2-2, with D uncertain. This CDR3 comprises 14 residues. Looked up from germline, CDR1 is SGHDN and CDR2 is FVKESK. The V and J ends lost 0 bases and 5 bases respectively, with 7 bases between them. CDR3 protein: CASSQDFRTGELFF. In DNA, the CDR3 is TGTGCCAGCAGCCAAGATTTCAGGACCGGGGAGCTGTTTTTT.

The chain carries TRBV9 and TRBJ1-4; TRBD1 matches 8 bases. The CDR3 is 19 residues long. V was pared by 3 bases and J by 0 bases, with 13 bases of the junction left unmatched. The germline CDR1 and CDR2 sequences are SGDLS and YYNGEE. For the CDR3, the DNA is TGTGCCAGCAGCGACCGGACAGGGCAAGAGGTTGCAACTAATGAAAAACTGTTTTTT. Its protein is CASSDRTGQEVATNEKLFF. Supplemented by reference TRBV9 and TRBJ1-4, the full variable domain reads DSGVTQTPKHLITATGQRVTLRCSPRSGDLSVYWYQQSLDQGLQFLIQYYNGEERAKGNILERFSAQQFPDLHSELNLSSLELGDSALYFCASSDRTGQEVATNEKLFFGSGTQLSVL.

This clone showed up just once. The CDR3 here is CASSLVQGSNQPQHF. In DNA, the CDR3 is TGTGCCAGCAGTCTCGTTCAGGGGAGCAATCAGCCCCAGCATTTT. The V and J genes are TRBV7-2 and TRBJ1-5; D is perhaps TRBD1 (6 bases). Germline assignment: CDR1 SGHTA and CDR2 FQGNSA. CDR3 length equals 15 residues. Trimming took off 6 bases at V and 1 base at J, with 13 bases between the two ends. Full variable domain (missing parts from reference TRBV7-2 and TRBJ1-5): GAGVSQSPSNKVTEKGKDVELRCDPISGHTALYWYRQSLGQGLEFLIYFQGNSAPDKSGLPSDRFSAERTGGSVSTLTIQRTQQEDSAVYLCASSLVQGSNQPQHFGDGTRLSIL.

The chain employs TRBV5-1 and TRBJ2-3; 7 nucleotides agree with TRBD1. Losses at the gene ends were 3 bases for V and 0 bases for J; bases not matched to a gene: 4. Germline values: CDR1 SGHRS, CDR2 YFSETQ. This CDR3 spans 15 amino acids. The CDR3 DNA reads TGCGCCAGCAGCTGGGGGACAGATAGCACAGATACGCAGTATTTT. Protein sequence: CASSWGTDSTDTQYF.

This chain connects TRBV20-1 to TRBJ1-1; D is uncertain. Germline V gene sequence: CDR1 DFQATT, CDR2 SNEGSKA (reference sequence). This CDR3 is built from 11 residues. The DNA of the CDR3 is TGCTCCCTGGCGGGGAACACTGAAGCTTTCTTT. Translating gives CSLAGNTEAFF.

This rearrangement joins TRBV11-2 to TRBJ2-7, with D possibly matching TRBD1 (5 bases). The V end was cut by 6 bases, the J end by 6 bases, with 15 bases between. The CDR3 runs to 13 residues. Germline values: CDR1 SGHAT, CDR2 FQNNGV. This chain's CDR3 is CASRSSGAGEQYF. For the CDR3, the DNA is TGTGCCAGCAGAAGTAGTGGGGCCGGCGAGCAGTACTTC.

This chain joins TRBV6-6 and TRBJ1-6; D is undetermined. V was pared by 4 bases and J by 8 bases, with 3 bases between. CDR3 length: 11 amino acids. Germline-derived CDR1 and CDR2 are MNHNY and SVGAGI (reference sequence). The CDR3 DNA reads as TGTGCCAGCAGTTCCGATTCACCCCTCCACTTT. Amino acids: CASSSDSPLHF.

CDR3 amino acids: CASSQGNLVSGNTIYF. As DNA, the CDR3 is TGTGCCAGCAGTCAGGGGAATCTCGTATCTGGAAACACCATATATTTT. The rearrangement links TRBV2 to TRBJ1-3, with a tentative D call TRBD1 (6 bases). CDR1 is SNHLY and CDR2 is FYNNEI in the germline V gene. The V end was cut by 5 bases, the J end by 1 base, with 15 bases between. This CDR3 comprises 16 residues.

In regard to this clone: Mismatch with germline at one junction end may stem from a read error. The genes are TRBV5-3 and TRBJ1-5; D possibly corresponds to TRBD1 (6 bases). TRBV5-3 is an ORF; its function is uncertain. This CDR3 is built from 18 residues. Here the CDR3 DNA reads TGTGCCAGAAGCCGTCGGAAAAGGACAGAGGGGAGCAATCAGCCCCGGCATTTT. This translates into CARSRRKRTEGSNQPRHF.

The CDR3 reads CASSAGASLTDTQYF. CDR3 in DNA: TGTGCCAGCAGCGCCGGGGCTAGCCTCACGGATACGCAGTATTTT. The chain is built from TRBV9 and TRBJ2-3; D tentatively fits TRBD1 or TRBD2 (5 bases each). CDR1 and CDR2 (germline): SGDLS, YYNGEE. V lost 3 bases to trimming and J lost 6 bases, with 17 bases between them. The CDR3 covers 15 residues.

The genes are TRBV28 and TRBJ1-6; D uncertain. V gave up 7 bases and J gave up 7 bases, with 8 bases separating them. CDR1 and CDR2 (germline): MDHEN, SYDVKM. The CDR3 is 12 amino acids. The CDR3 spells CASTGGNSPLHF. The CDR3 DNA reads TGTGCCAGCACCGGAGGAAATTCACCCCTCCACTTT.

This chain joins TRBV18 and TRBJ1-3; D might be TRBD1 (5 bases). From germline, CDR1 is KGHSH and CDR2 LQKENI. Between the trimmed V and J ends, which lost 6 bases and 0 bases, there was a span of 12 bases. CDR3 length: 15 amino acids. CDR3 nucleotides: TGTGCCAGCTCCCCGGACATTATCTCTGGAAACACCATATATTTT. It is translated as CASSPDIISGNTIYF.

This chain links TRBV2 with TRBJ1-3; the match to TRBD1 covers 8 bases. The CDR3 totals 16 residues. The junction had 7 bases not matched to a gene; V was cut back by 6 bases and J by 0 bases. Germline CDR1 is SNHLY and CDR2 is FYNNEI. The chain's CDR3 is CASSAGQVNSGNTIYF. CDR3 coding DNA: TGTGCCAGCAGCGCGGGACAGGTGAACTCTGGAAACACCATATATTTT.

V gene TRBV6-1 combines with J gene TRBJ1-5; no definite D call. The CDR3 extends over 14 amino acids. Trimming took off 4 bases at V and 4 bases at J, with 11 bases between the two ends. CDR1 MNHNS and CDR2 SASEGT come from the germline V gene. The CDR3 region has the DNA TGTGCCAGCAGTGGAACGGGGATAAATCAGCCCCAGCATTTT. Encoded protein: CASSGTGINQPQHF.

V gene TRBV5-6 combines with J gene TRBJ2-7, with TRBD1 matching over 9 bases. Germline CDR1 is SGHDT and CDR2 is YYEEEE. After removal of 2 bases from V and 4 bases from J, the junction contained 1 base not matched to a gene. The CDR3 extends over 13 amino acids. The DNA for the CDR3 is TGTGCCAGCAGCTTCGGGACAGGGTACGAGCAGTACTTC. It is translated as CASSFGTGYEQYF.

The V and J genes are TRBV11-1 and TRBJ2-2, with D perhaps matching TRBD2 (6 bases). The CDR3 has 15 amino acids. Germline CDR1 is SGHAT and CDR2 is FQDESV (reference sequence). V was pared by 1 base and J by 1 base, with 7 bases between. The CDR3 nucleotides read TGTGCCAGCAGCTTAGACGGGGGGAACACCGGGGAGCTGTTTTTT. Protein product: CASSLDGGNTGELFF. Together with reference TRBV11-1 and TRBJ2-2, the CDR3 gives the full variable domain: EAEVAQSPRYKITEKSQAVAFWCDPISGHATLYWYRQILGQGPELLVQFQDESVVDDSQLPKDRFSAERLKGVDSTLKIQPAELGDSAMYLCASSLDGGNTGELFFGEGSRLTVL.

V usage is TRBV6-6 and J usage is TRBJ1-2; D unclear. This CDR3 spans 13 amino acids. Trimming removed 5 bases from V and 7 bases from J, with 14 bases in between. Germline CDR1 is MNHNY and CDR2 is SVGAGI (reference sequence). In nucleotides, the CDR3 is TGTGCCAGCAGTCCCCCCGGAGTGGGTGGCTACACCTTC. This codes for CASSPPGVGGYTF.

This sequence joins TRBV5-1 and TRBJ1-2, with D perhaps TRBD1 (5 bases). Germline CDR1 and CDR2: SGHRS and YFSETQ. V was pared by 4 bases and J by 0 bases, with 16 bases between. The CDR3 loop spans 16 amino acids. The CDR3: CASSPAYGQANYGYTF. Here the CDR3 DNA reads TGCGCCAGCAGCCCTGCCTATGGACAAGCTAACTATGGCTACACCTTC. The variable domain in full, with the rest retrieved from reference TRBV5-1 and TRBJ1-2, is KAGVTQTPRYLIKTRGQQVTLSCSPISGHRSVSWYQQTPGQGLQFLFEYFSETQRNKGNFPGRFSGRQFSNSRSEMNVSTLELGDSALYLCASSPAYGQANYGYTFGSGTRLTVV.

The chain is built from TRBV10-3 and TRBJ1-2; 7 bases match TRBD1. The trim removed 0 bases at V and 6 bases at J, leaving 1 base unmatched. Germline-derived CDR1 and CDR2 are ENHRY and SYGVKD. This CDR3 contains 13 residues. CDR3 loop: CAISESTGDGYTF. CDR3 DNA sequence: TGTGCCATCAGTGAGTCTACAGGGGATGGCTACACCTTC.

CDR3 bases: TGTGCCTGGGGACAGGGGGTTGGAAACACCATATATTTT. The encoded protein is CAWGQGVGNTIYF. V gene TRBV30 combines with J gene TRBJ1-3; 10 bases fit TRBD1. Germline CDR1 and CDR2: GTSNPN and SVGIG (reference sequence). V was pared by 5 bases and J by 3 bases, with 1 base of the junction left unmatched. This CDR3 is built from 13 residues.

The V gene is TRBV9, the J gene TRBJ2-7, with D possibly being TRBD2 (5 bases). This CDR3 has 15 residues. Per germline, CDR1 SGDLS and CDR2 YYNGEE. V gave up 7 bases and J gave up 2 bases, with 19 bases separating them. The CDR3 here is CASAISDTSPYEQYF. CDR3 DNA sequence: TGTGCCAGCGCTATCTCTGATACTAGTCCCTACGAGCAGTACTTC.

The chain combines TRBV5-1 with TRBJ2-2; 11 positions agree with TRBD1. CDR1 SGHRS and CDR2 YFSETQ come from the germline V gene. The CDR3 is 15 amino acids. The ends lost 3 bases at V and 6 bases at J; junction bases unmatched: 4. CDR3 amino acids: CASSYGQGASGELFF. The CDR3 nucleotides are TGCGCCAGCAGCTACGGACAGGGGGCTTCCGGGGAGCTGTTTTTT.

V is TRBV5-5 and J is TRBJ1-4; 10 bases match TRBD1. CDR3 length: 16 residues. Germline trimming cut 3 bases from V and 0 bases from J; bases unmatched to any gene: 2. Germline CDR1 reads SGHKS; CDR2 reads YYEKEE (reference sequence). CDR3 region: CASSSGQGPTNEKLFF. The CDR3 region has the DNA TGTGCCAGCAGCTCGGGACAGGGGCCAACTAATGAAAAACTGTTTTTT.